This T cell receptor (beta chain) was observed in a study of T cells in women clearing cervical HPV infection. Study overall: Blood came at first lesion visit for cases, post-clearance for controls. Study observations and caveats: TRBV6-7 relative abundance averaged roughly 0.099% in cases and about 0.15% in controls.

A note on this clone: Its antigen remains unknown. The read halts 3 residues ahead of the CDR3 end, with the missing end drawn from the germline J gene.

Germline loops: CDR1 SGHNT, CDR2 YENEEA. The CDR3 consists of 14 residues. V shed 5 bases and J 5 bases; nucleotides not matched to a gene: 4. The repertoire was sequenced with immunoSEQ multiplex PCR; TCRdb's copy has only in-frame clones and lacks some. The record lists 25,000 to 35,000 clones, of which the ten most abundant hold about a sixth. The chain uses TRBV11-3 and TRBJ2-3, with 10 bases identical to TRBD1. The receptor comes from a woman between 18 and 69 years old with a cervical HPV16 infection that either progressed to CIN3+ or cleared (not recorded which). Source material: blood buffy coat. The CDR3 sequence: CASSPGTGEDTQYF. The sequenced part of the CDR3 DNA is TGTGCCAGCAGCCCCGGGACAGGGGAAGATACG.